This T cell receptor beta chain emerged from a study of cytomegalovirus exposure and HLA in healthy donors. Study-level results: A missense variant in DCLRE1C was later tied to TCR beta V- and J-gene trimming. A later analysis showed HLA-associated TCR beta chains outstripping equally common others in clonal expansion. Investigators reported 150 to 200 TCR beta chains as tied to cytomegalovirus.

Sampled while nominally healthy, donors likely had unrecorded immune exposures. The germline gives CDR1 LNHDA, CDR2 SQIVND (reference sequence). The CDR3 sequence is 12 residues long. The ends lost 10 bases at V and 8 bases at J; junction bases unmatched: 8. PCR involved 60 Vbeta and 13 Jbeta primers. Profiled with immunoSEQ multiplex PCR; TCRdb holds only in-frame clones, not every one. Of 60,000 to 75,000 clones listed, roughly three quarters are singletons. Worth noting for this clone: The antigen remains unidentified.

V is TRBV19 and J is TRBJ1-2; 9 nucleotides agree with TRBD1. This TCR came from a woman younger than 45 in good health and CMV-seronegative. Specimen: PBMCs. The CDR3 coding sequence is TGTGCCATCTCACAGGGGGCGGAGGGCTACACCTTC. Amino acid sequence: CAISQGAEGYTF.